What follows are 29 T cell receptor beta chains derived from one specimen sequenced in a study of beta chain features in type 1 diabetes. Expressed TCRB transcripts were sequenced after all isolated RNA was converted to cDNA. The data were produced by immunoSEQ multiplex PCR, yet TCRdb's version contains in-frame clones alone and is incomplete. Of some 270,000 clones in the sample, around 7.3% are singletons; the top ten hold more than 0.8%. The source material was central memory CD4+ T cells from blood. The receptors stem from a woman under 30 in good health.

Ten or more counts support this clone. The same CDR3 can be traced to other DNA sequences in this sample. For the CDR3, the DNA is TGTGCCAGCAGCCGAACAGTGAACACTGAAGCTTTCTTT. It encodes CASSRTVNTEAFF. This chain links TRBV7-9 with TRBJ1-1; D is unresolved. The CDR3 has 13 amino acids. Germline V gene lookup returns CDR1 SEHNR and CDR2 FQNEAQ (reference sequence). V lost 5 bases to trimming and J lost 0 bases, with 7 bases between them.

The V and J genes are TRBV5-4 and TRBJ1-2; TRBD1 is a possible D gene (5 bases). The V and J ends lost 0 bases and 5 bases respectively, with 14 bases between them. This CDR3 is 15 amino acids long. Germline CDR1 and CDR2: SGHNT and YYREEE (reference sequence). The CDR3 DNA reads TGTGCCAGCAGCTTGGGACCGACAGACGCATATGGCTACACCTTC. The encoded protein is CASSLGPTDAYGYTF.

This chain joins TRBV6-5 and TRBJ2-7; D is perhaps TRBD1 (5 bases). V lost 5 bases to trimming and J lost 3 bases, with 14 bases between them. The CDR3 runs 14 residues. Germline V gives CDR1 MNHEY, CDR2 SVGAGI. CDR3 protein: CASSDSLQNYEQYF. The CDR3 region has the DNA TGTGCCAGCAGTGACAGTCTCCAAAACTACGAGCAGTACTTC.

This sequence joins TRBV7-8 and TRBJ1-2, with a weak D call TRBD1 (6 bases). Per germline, CDR1 SGHVS and CDR2 FQNEAQ. Trimming took off 6 bases at V and 4 bases at J, with 12 bases between the two ends. The CDR3 is made up of 13 amino acids. The CDR3 DNA reads TGTGCCAGCAGTGTGGGGGGCGTCTATGGCTACACCTTC. It translates to CASSVGGVYGYTF.

The sample holds many counts of this clone. The chain uses TRBV10-3 and TRBJ2-6; 9 bases map to TRBD1. This CDR3 has 18 residues. V lost 4 bases and J lost 3; bases outside the gene matches: 10. Germline V gene lookup returns CDR1 ENHRY and CDR2 SYGVKD. The CDR3 bases are TGTGCCATCAGTGCTCAACAGGGGGCGTCCTTTGGGGCCAACGTCCTGACTTTC. This codes for CAISAQQGASFGANVLTF.

This clone was counted between two and nine times. The chain carries TRBV5-1 and TRBJ2-2; a possible D gene is TRBD2 (6 bases). The germline V gene has CDR1 SGHRS and CDR2 YFSETQ. V was cut by 1 base and J by 1 base, with 8 bases left in between. The CDR3 runs 15 residues. This chain's CDR3 is CASSLNSGNTGELFF. CDR3 nucleotides: TGCGCCAGCAGCTTGAATAGCGGGAACACCGGGGAGCTGTTTTTT.

The J gene is TRBJ2-1, the V gene TRBV5-5; no firm D call. The CDR3 spans 13 residues. Per the germline V gene, CDR1 is SGHKS and CDR2 is YYEKEE (reference sequence). Trimming pared 0 bases from V and 1 base from J, leaving 2 bases between. CDR3 nucleotide sequence: TGTGCCAGCAGCTTGGTATCCTACAATGAGCAGTTCTTC. Its protein is CASSLVSYNEQFF.

On this clone itself: The junction differs from germline at one of its ends, possibly a read error. Other nucleotide sequences from this sample produce the same CDR3. This chain uses TRBV5-4 with TRBJ2-5; 7 nucleotides align to TRBD2. Germline loops: CDR1 SGHNT, CDR2 YYREEE (reference sequence). CDR3 length: 14 residues. CDR3 protein: CASSPRTGGETQYF. Here the CDR3 DNA reads TGCGCCAGCAGCCCCAGGACGGGGGGAGAGACCCAGTACTTC.

The chain recombines TRBV14 with TRBJ2-3, with 8 bases identical to TRBD2. The junction had 0 bases not matched to a gene; V was cut back by 1 base and J by 0 bases. Germline assignment: CDR1 SGHDN and CDR2 FVKESK. This CDR3 is 15 amino acids long. CDR3 region: CASSQGTSSTDTQYF. CDR3 nucleotides: TGTGCCAGCAGCCAAGGGACTAGCAGCACAGATACGCAGTATTTT.

The chain recombines TRBV28 with TRBJ2-1; the D is unclear. This CDR3 is 13 amino acids long. Germline V gene lookup returns CDR1 MDHEN and CDR2 SYDVKM. V was pared by 8 bases and J by 9 bases, with 17 bases between. The CDR3 coding sequence is TGTGCCAGCTCTCCCCATCAGGTGCCTGAGCAGTTCTTC. Its protein product is CASSPHQVPEQFF.

V gene TRBV7-3 combines with J gene TRBJ2-3; a possible D gene is TRBD2 (5 bases). With 8 bases removed from V and 0 bases from J, the gap between germline ends came to 15 bases. Per germline, CDR1 SGHTA and CDR2 FQGTGA. The CDR3 extends over 15 amino acids. The CDR3 sequence: CASALGVTSTDTQYF. DNA of the CDR3: TGTGCCAGCGCCCTCGGGGTCACTAGCACAGATACGCAGTATTTT.

In its sample, this clone was seen a few times. A much larger clone lies one base from this, so it may be a read error. Additional DNA sequences in this sample encode the identical CDR3. The chain joins TRBV18 to TRBJ2-6, with D uncertain. The CDR3 consists of 13 residues. The V and J ends lost 3 bases and 2 bases respectively, with 2 bases between them. Per the germline V gene, CDR1 is KGHSH and CDR2 is LQKENI. The DNA of the CDR3 is TGTGCCAGCTCACCCGCTGGGGCCAACGTCCTGACTTTC. As protein: CASSPAGANVLTF.

This clone occurred many times. The CDR3 DNA sequence: TGTGCCAGCAGTCGGACAGGGTATGGCTACACCTTC. Protein sequence: CASSRTGYGYTF. The chain links TRBV2 to TRBJ1-2; 8 positions match TRBD1. Germline CDR1 and CDR2: SNHLY and FYNNEI. There are 12 residues in the CDR3. With V trimmed by 5 bases and J by 5 bases, 1 base remained unmatched.

CDR3 sequence (DNA): TGTGCCAGCAGCGTAACAGGCGATCCCTACGAGCAGTACTTC. Amino acid sequence: CASSVTGDPYEQYF. This chain uses TRBV9 with TRBJ2-7; TRBD1 is a possible D gene (5 bases). Germline-derived CDR1 and CDR2 are SGDLS and YYNGEE. The CDR3 sequence is 14 residues long. The V and J ends lost 1 base and 2 bases respectively, with 10 bases between them.

This clone was recorded a few times. V is TRBV29-1 and J is TRBJ1-2; D uncertain. The V end lost 3 bases, the J end lost 4 bases, and 9 bases lay between the germline ends. CDR3 size: 12 residues. CDR1 SQVTM and CDR2 ANQGSEA come from the germline V gene. CDR3 sequence reads: CSVDDGVYGYTF. CDR3 in DNA: TGCAGCGTTGACGATGGGGTCTATGGCTACACCTTC. The full variable domain, with the rest looked up from reference TRBV29-1 and TRBJ1-2, is SAVISQKPSRDICQRGTSLTIQCQVDSQVTMMFWYRQQPGQSLTLIATANQGSEATYESGFVIDKFPISRPNLTFSTLTVSNMSPEDSSIYLCSVDDGVYGYTFGSGTRLTVV.

The chain employs TRBV11-1 and TRBJ2-3, with D perhaps matching TRBD1 (6 bases). Germline assignment: CDR1 SGHAT and CDR2 FQDESV (reference sequence). The CDR3 runs 15 residues. V was clipped by 4 bases and J by 1 base, with 12 bases between them. CDR3 region: CASSWRQVRTDTQYF. As DNA, the CDR3 is TGTGCCAGCAGCTGGAGACAGGTCCGCACAGATACGCAGTATTTT.

This clone has just one count. The chain joins TRBV12-2 to TRBJ1-6. TRBV12-2 is flagged as a pseudogene. The CDR3 has 14 residues. In DNA, the CDR3 is TGTGCAAGTCGCTCTGGACTGCGGAATTCACCCCTCCACTTT. It translates to CASRSGLRNSPLHF.

This chain links TRBV9 with TRBJ1-1, with D hard to call. Germline-derived CDR1 and CDR2 are SGDLS and YYNGEE. V dropped 0 bases and J dropped 5 bases, with 14 bases sitting between them. The CDR3 covers 15 residues. CDR3 sequence reads: CASSVGEGSKTEAFF. In DNA form, the CDR3 reads TGTGCCAGCAGCGTAGGAGAAGGTAGTAAGACTGAAGCTTTCTTT.

In this sample, this clone turned up a few times. This rearrangement joins TRBV5-1 to TRBJ2-2, with D perhaps matching TRBD1 (5 bases). Trimming pared 7 bases from V and 0 bases from J, leaving 13 bases between. This CDR3 has 15 residues. Germline lookup yields CDR1 SGHRS and CDR2 YFSETQ. In DNA, the CDR3 is TGCGCCAGCTTGCCTCTAGGGGCGAACACCGGGGAGCTGTTTTTT. It translates to CASLPLGANTGELFF.

The rearrangement uses TRBV5-6 and TRBJ2-7; 10 nucleotides agree with TRBD1. Germline V lookup: CDR1 SGHDT, CDR2 YYEEEE. This CDR3 is 15 amino acids long. V was pared by 4 bases and J by 7 bases, with 11 bases of the junction left unmatched. The CDR3 DNA is TGTGCCAGCAGCGCGTGGGACAGGGGCTCGAGAGAGCAGTACTTC. Translated, it gives CASSAWDRGSREQYF. The variable domain in full, completed from reference TRBV5-6 and TRBJ2-7, reads DAGVTQSPTHLIKTRGQQVTLRCSPKSGHDTVSWYQQALGQGPQFIFQYYEEEERQRGNFPDRFSGHQFPNYSSELNVNALLLGDSALYLCASSAWDRGSREQYFGPGTRLTVT.

In this sample, this clone turned up once. The CDR3 DNA is TGCGCCAGCAGCCTGGGACAGGACTTTTATGGCTACACCTTC. Residues: CASSLGQDFYGYTF. The rearrangement uses TRBV5-1 and TRBJ1-2; 8 nucleotides line up with TRBD1. The CDR3 spans 14 residues. CDR1 is SGHRS, CDR2 YFSETQ, per germline. The V gene end was trimmed by 4 bases and the J gene end by 5 bases; junction bases not matched to a gene: 7. Looking up the rest from reference TRBV5-1 and TRBJ1-2 gives the full variable domain: KAGVTQTPRYLIKTRGQQVTLSCSPISGHRSVSWYQQTPGQGLQFLFEYFSETQRNKGNFPGRFSGRQFSNSRSEMNVSTLELGDSALYLCASSLGQDFYGYTFGSGTRLTVV.

There are a few counts of this clone. The chain links TRBV9 to TRBJ2-1; 10 bases line up with TRBD1. V gave up 6 bases and J gave up 2 bases; unmatched junction bases: 5. CDR1 is SGDLS and CDR2 is YYNGEE in the germline V gene. CDR3 length equals 15 residues. CDR3 DNA: TGTGCCAGCACCGTGACAGGGGGCGCCTACAATGAGCAGTTCTTC. As protein: CASTVTGGAYNEQFF.

The table lists this clone with a few counts. The chain is built from TRBV20-1 and TRBJ2-3; D is undetermined. Trimming took off 8 bases at V and 10 bases at J, with 13 bases between the two ends. Germline V CDR1 and CDR2: DFQATT, SNEGSKA (reference sequence). The CDR3 runs 10 residues. The CDR3 region has the DNA TGCAGTCCCGAACGAGGATCGCAGTATTTT. Translation gives CSPERGSQYF.

This clone came up a few times. This sequence joins TRBV15 and TRBJ2-1; possibly TRBD1 or TRBD2 for D (6 bases each). The CDR3 consists of 14 residues. V was shortened by 9 bases and J by 2 bases, with 14 bases between the two germline ends. CDR1 and CDR2 from the germline V gene are LNHNV and YYDKDF (reference sequence). This CDR3 reads CATGGRSPYNEQFF. The CDR3 bases are TGTGCCACTGGGGGGCGAAGCCCCTACAATGAGCAGTTCTTC. The full variable domain, its missing parts supplied by reference TRBV15 and TRBJ2-1, is DAMVIQNPRYQVTQFGKPVTLSCSQTLNHNVMYWYQQKSSQAPKLLFHYYDKDFNNEADTPDNFQSRRPNTSFCFLDIRSPGLGDTAMYLCATGGRSPYNEQFFGPGTRLTVL.

On this clone itself: Other DNA sequences of this sample code for an identical CDR3. The chain couples TRBV30 to TRBJ2-7, with 10 bases lining up with TRBD1. Germline CDR1 is GTSNPN and CDR2 is SVGIG (reference sequence). The CDR3 is 13 amino acids. J lost 6 bases, V lost 1 base, and 3 bases had no gene match. This chain's CDR3 is CAWSGTGGLEQYF. In nucleotides, the CDR3 is TGTGCCTGGAGTGGGACAGGGGGTCTCGAGCAGTACTTC.

The chain employs TRBV11-3 and TRBJ2-7; tentatively, D is TRBD1 (5 bases). Germline V CDR1 and CDR2: SGHNT, YENEEA. Between the trimmed V and J ends, which lost 5 bases and 3 bases, there was a span of 17 bases. The CDR3 contains 15 residues. The DNA of the CDR3 is TGTGCCAGCAGCCACCCTTCCGAGACAGTCTACGAGCAGTACGTC. Translating it yields CASSHPSETVYEQYV.

This clone was seen ten or more times. One end of the junction does not line up with germline, which may come from a read error. This chain links TRBV7-7 with TRBJ2-2; perhaps TRBD2 as D (5 bases). CDR3 length equals 15 residues. CDR1 and CDR2 (germline): SSHAT, FNYEAQ (reference sequence). The CDR3 DNA is TGTGCTAGCAGCTTTGTAAACAGCGGAGCCGGGGAGCTGTTTTTT. Encoded protein: CASSFVNSGAGELFF.

There are a few counts of this clone. The J gene is TRBJ1-4, the V gene TRBV9; 8 bases map to TRBD1. The CDR3 runs to 14 residues. The trim removed 3 bases at V and 7 bases at J, leaving 5 bases unmatched. CDR1 is SGDLS, CDR2 YYNGEE, per germline. This chain's CDR3 is CASSAPTGAEKLFF. The CDR3 coding sequence is TGTGCCAGCAGCGCCCCGACAGGGGCTGAAAAACTGTTTTTT.

This rearrangement joins TRBV18 to TRBJ2-2, with a possible D match to TRBD1 (5 bases). Between the trimmed V and J ends, which lost 2 bases and 3 bases, there was a span of 16 bases. The CDR3 contains 17 residues. CDR1 and CDR2 from the germline V gene are KGHSH and LQKENI. The CDR3 coding sequence is TGTGCCAGCTCACCATCTCTAGGGGCCTGGGACACCGGGGAGCTGTTTTTT. Its translation is CASSPSLGAWDTGELFF. Together with reference TRBV18 and TRBJ2-2, the CDR3 gives the full variable domain: NAGVMQNPRHLVRRRGQEARLRCSPMKGHSHVYWYRQLPEEGLKFMVYLQKENIIDESGMPKERFSAEFPKEGPSILRIQQVVRGDSAAYFCASSPSLGAWDTGELFFGEGSRLTVL.